This TCR beta chain was captured by sequencing in a study of blood T cell repertoires in COVID-19. Study-wide context: Samples came from the United States, Italy and Spain, spanning acute and convalescent COVID-19. Nucleic acid was either cDNA or gDNA, and it came from T cells, B-cell-depleted T cells, or PBMCs.

Germline lookup yields CDR1 SGHTA and CDR2 FQGNSA. V was clipped by 4 bases and J by 7 bases, with 10 bases between them. This CDR3 has 12 amino acids. Enrollment of patients from Seattle took place during active infection, with longitudinal follow-up. In the original workflow: Amplified reference gene primers provided the basis for estimating nucleated cell counts. Sequenced by immunoSEQ multiplex PCR; TCRdb stores in-frame clones only, minus some. The V and J calls and clone size come from that table; D and trimming were worked out from the DNA. The repertoire includes fewer than 200,000 clones, approximately 81% of them detected once, and under 6.5% sits in the top ten.

The sequence derives from a woman in her 50s with COVID-19, enrolled during active disease. The genes are TRBV7-2 and TRBJ1-2, with TRBD1 as a possible D gene (6 bases). The specimen was peripheral blood. The chain's CDR3 is CASSSQGRGYTF. In DNA form, the CDR3 reads TGTGCCAGCAGCTCACAGGGTCGTGGCTACACCTTC.